This T cell receptor beta chain derives from a study of cytomegalovirus exposure and HLA in healthy donors. Study-level results: A further, later analysis showed that HLA-associated TCR beta chains (compared with equally common others) were more clonally expanded. For most subjects, TCR beta sequences were reported to predict HLA-A and HLA-B alleles with accuracy.

PCR primers comprised 60 Vbeta and 13 Jbeta primers. The method was immunoSEQ multiplex PCR; TCRdb's version includes in-frame clones alone and lacks a portion of them. The table lists around 44,000 clones. To note about this clone: Its cognate antigen is unknown.

The CDR3 loop spans 17 amino acids. The V gene's germline CDR1 is SGDLS and CDR2 YYNGEE. The ends were cut back, 3 bases at V and 0 bases at J, with 15 bases in the middle. The chain recombines TRBV9 with TRBJ1-4; D possibly corresponds to TRBD1 (5 bases). The sequencing input was PBMCs. The sequence came from a male donor in good health and CMV-seropositive. For the CDR3, the DNA is TGTGCCAGCAGCGCGACAGCAAACGCTGCAACTAATGAAAAACTGTTTTTT. Its translation: CASSATANAATNEKLFF.